What follows are 4 T cell receptor beta chains derived from one specimen sequenced in a study of T cell responses to AZD1222 COVID-19 vaccine. Generated by immunoSEQ multiplex PCR, the TCRdb table keeps only in-frame clones and is missing some. The sample comprises about 60,000 clones, approximately 86% of which are singletons, and 6.9% rests with the top ten. Here the sequenced sample was peripheral blood, taken 28 days after the second AZD1222 dose. The receptor source for this set is an adult who received the AZD1222 COVID-19 vaccine.

For the CDR3, the DNA is TGTGCCAGTAGTACCCAGGGGCCGAACACTGAAGCTTTCTTT. Amino acids: CASSTQGPNTEAFF. The chain carries TRBV19 and TRBJ1-1; TRBD1 is a possible D gene (6 bases). Germline V lookup: CDR1 LNHDA, CDR2 SQIVND (reference sequence). The CDR3 is made up of 14 amino acids. The ends were cut back, 4 bases at V and 1 base at J, with 10 bases in the middle.

V usage is TRBV2 and J usage is TRBJ2-5; D remains unclear. V lost 2 bases and J lost 5, with 6 bases in between. The germline CDR1 and CDR2 sequences are SNHLY and FYNNEI. The CDR3 is made up of 12 amino acids. In DNA form, the CDR3 reads TGTGCCAGCAGTGAAAGTGGGGAGACCCAGTACTTC. Translated: CASSESGETQYF.

The rearrangement uses TRBV3-1 (or the pseudogene TRBV3-2) and TRBJ1-1; D unclear. The CDR3 covers 12 residues. Trimming left V 0 bases short and J 3 bases short, with 2 bases between. CDR1 LGHDT and CDR2 YNNKEL come from the germline V gene (reference sequence). The CDR3 region has the DNA TGTGCCAGCAGCCAAGAATACACTGAAGCTTTCTTT. As protein: CASSQEYTEAFF.

This chain uses TRBV9 with TRBJ1-6; D unclear. The CDR3 extends over 14 amino acids. The V and J ends lost 4 bases and 10 bases respectively, with 15 bases between them. The germline V gene encodes CDR1 SGDLS and CDR2 YYNGEE. CDR3 protein: CASSSGEVRSPLHF. CDR3 DNA sequence: TGTGCCAGCAGCTCAGGAGAGGTCCGATCACCCCTCCACTTT.